This entry concerns a single T cell receptor beta chain. The CDR3 covers 17 residues. J lost 4 bases, V lost 1 base, and 8 bases had no gene match. Per the germline V gene, CDR1 is SEHNR and CDR2 is FQNEAQ (reference sequence). Vbeta (60) and Jbeta (13) primers were used in the PCR. TCRdb's table, derived via immunoSEQ multiplex PCR, lists solely in-frame clones and lacks some. This sample has 140,000 or so clones, with 80% found just once. The data were obtained in a study of cytomegalovirus exposure and HLA in healthy donors. Sequenced material: PBMCs. The chain employs TRBV7-9 and TRBJ1-4, with 8 nucleotides matching TRBD1. The receptor comes from a middle-aged man in good health and CMV-seronegative. Here the CDR3 DNA reads TGTGCCAGCAGCTTAGTTGGGAGGACAGGGAGTAATGAAAAACTGTTTTTT. Translating it yields CASSLVGRTGSNEKLFF.